These 13 T cell receptor beta chains were sequenced from one sample in a study of T cell responses to AZD1222 COVID-19 vaccine. Clones were read by immunoSEQ multiplex PCR, and TCRdb kept only the in-frame ones, dropping some. The sample contains tens of thousands of clones, about 89% of which appear only once. The input for sequencing was peripheral blood, taken 28 days after the second AZD1222 dose. The receptors were gathered from an adult who received the AZD1222 COVID-19 vaccine.

This chain connects TRBV30 to TRBJ1-3; unclear D gene. Germline V gene data show CDR1 as GTSNPN and CDR2 as SVGIG (reference sequence). The CDR3 consists of 14 residues. Between the trimmed V and J ends, which lost 0 bases and 5 bases, there was a span of 11 bases. CDR3 sequence: CAWSVNGGRNTIYF. Written as DNA, the CDR3 is TGTGCCTGGAGTGTAAATGGTGGGAGAAACACCATATATTTT.

The chain links TRBV21-1 to TRBJ1-1; TRBD1 was called by the table and not checked on the DNA. TRBV21-1 has pseudogene status. This CDR3 region has 16 residues. CDR3 region: CASSLKRRTGGTEAFF. The CDR3, as DNA: TGTGCCAGCAGCCTAAAGCGACGGACAGGGGGCACTGAAGCTTTCTTT.

The chain couples TRBV18 to TRBJ2-7, with 11 bases aligning to TRBD1. In germline, CDR1 is KGHSH, CDR2 LQKENI. The length of the CDR3 is 14 residues. The J segment lost 5 bases and the V segment lost 5 bases, leaving 5 bases of the junction unmatched. The CDR3 coding sequence is TGTGCCAGCTCAGGACCGGGACAGGGGGACGAGCAGTACTTC. Its translation is CASSGPGQGDEQYF.

The chain links TRBV30 to TRBJ1-2; D remains ambiguous. Germline assignment: CDR1 GTSNPN and CDR2 SVGIG (reference sequence). Between the trimmed V and J ends, which lost 0 bases and 5 bases, there was a span of 4 bases. This CDR3 region has 11 residues. This CDR3 is CAWSVRYGYTF. In nucleotides, the CDR3 is TGTGCCTGGAGTGTTAGGTATGGCTACACCTTC.

This rearrangement joins TRBV12-5 to TRBJ2-1; D may be TRBD2 (6 bases). Germline lookup yields CDR1 LGHNT and CDR2 FRNRAP. V lost 7 bases to trimming and J lost 0 bases, with 10 bases between them. The CDR3 is made up of 14 amino acids. CDR3: CASAGLLSYNEQFF. As DNA, the CDR3 is TGTGCTAGTGCTGGACTACTCTCCTACAATGAGCAGTTCTTC.

There are a few counts of this clone. CDR3 sequence (DNA): TGTGCCAGCAGCTTAGACGGGCTCACTGGAAACACCATATATTTT. It translates to CASSLDGLTGNTIYF. This chain connects TRBV11-2 to TRBJ1-3; D is unresolved. The CDR3 contains 15 residues. The germline V gene encodes CDR1 SGHAT and CDR2 FQNNGV. Trimming took 0 bases from V and 2 from J, leaving 8 bases between them.

Notes on this clone: The same CDR3 is also encoded by other DNA sequences in this sample. The J gene is TRBJ1-3, the V gene TRBV5-1; TRBD1 matches 9 bases. Germline V gives CDR1 SGHRS, CDR2 YFSETQ. The V segment lost 4 bases and the J segment 4 bases; nucleotides outside the gene matches: 3. This CDR3 contains 14 residues. CDR3 nucleotide sequence: TGCGCCAGCAGCCCTGGGACAGGGGGAAACACCATATATTTT. As protein: CASSPGTGGNTIYF.

V and J are TRBV5-4 and TRBJ1-2; possibly TRBD1 for D (5 bases). There are 16 residues in the CDR3. Germline loops: CDR1 SGHNT, CDR2 YYREEE (reference sequence). Trimming shortened V by 4 bases and J by 7 bases, and 23 bases separated the two germline ends. The chain's CDR3 is CASSVLRGTVRRGYTF. As DNA, the CDR3 is TGTGCCAGCAGCGTCCTCCGGGGGACGGTAAGACGTGGCTACACCTTC.

This clone was observed a single time. V is TRBV19 and J is TRBJ1-3; no reliable D call. V lost 2 bases to trimming and J lost 4 bases, with 6 bases between them. Per germline, CDR1 LNHDA and CDR2 SQIVND (reference sequence). This CDR3 has 13 residues. CDR3 sequence (DNA): TGTGCCAGTAGTATATCGACCGGAAACACCATATATTTT. Protein product: CASSISTGNTIYF.

The chain links TRBV18 to TRBJ1-6; TRBD1 agrees at 8 bases. This CDR3 spans 15 amino acids. Germline values: CDR1 KGHSH, CDR2 LQKENI. J lost 6 bases, V lost 3 bases, and 4 bases had no gene match. The CDR3 reads CASSPGTGSNSPLHF. In DNA, the CDR3 is TGTGCCAGCTCACCGGGGACAGGCTCTAATTCACCCCTCCACTTT.

This chain links TRBV2 with TRBJ1-5; possible D gene TRBD1, 6 bases. The CDR3 spans 13 residues. Germline values: CDR1 SNHLY, CDR2 FYNNEI. V was clipped by 6 bases and J by 11 bases, with 17 bases between them. DNA of the CDR3: TGTGCCAGCAGCCTGACCCCAGGGGAGGCCCAGCATTTT. Protein: CASSLTPGEAQHF.

V and J are TRBV7-7 and TRBJ2-2, with D perhaps assigned TRBD1 or TRBD2 (6 bases each). Per the germline V gene, CDR1 is SSHAT and CDR2 is FNYEAQ (reference sequence). This CDR3 is built from 17 residues. Trimming took 1 base from V and 2 from J, leaving 14 bases between them. The chain's CDR3 is CASSLDKGGPNTGELFF. The CDR3 nucleotides read TGTGCCAGCAGCTTAGATAAGGGGGGTCCAAACACCGGGGAGCTGTTTTTT. The full variable domain, completed using reference TRBV7-7 and TRBJ2-2, is GAGVSQSPRYKVTKRGQDVTLRCDPISSHATLYWYQQALGQGPEFLTYFNYEAQPDKSGLPSDRFSAERPEGSISTLTIQRTEQRDSAMYRCASSLDKGGPNTGELFFGEGSRLTVL.

The rearrangement links TRBV2 to TRBJ1-4, with a possible D match to TRBD1 (6 bases). Germline V gene data show CDR1 as SNHLY and CDR2 as FYNNEI. V dropped 1 base and J dropped 8 bases, with 14 bases sitting between them. The CDR3 runs 15 residues. Here the CDR3 reads CASSEVGGAGEKLFF. The DNA of the CDR3 is TGTGCCAGCAGTGAAGTTGGGGGGGCAGGGGAAAAACTGTTTTTT.